In this sample, the clone carrying this T cell receptor (beta chain) turned up many times. This entry belongs to a study of human T cells and chemical hapten exposure. The CDR3 loop spans 16 amino acids. Germline loops: CDR1 SEHNR, CDR2 FQNEAQ (reference sequence). The V gene end was trimmed by 3 bases and the J gene end by 3 bases; junction bases not matched to a gene: 6. TCRdb reanalysed the RACE reads using MiXCR and keeps one entry per CDR3 protein. This table holds 65,000 to 80,000 distinct CDR3 sequences, 10% to 13% found once. Time point specified: patch test 1, 2 weeks after DPC sensitization. Sample treatment: therapeutic diphenylcyclopropenone sensitization with weekly scalp DPC.

This TCR derives from a woman aged 45-65 years with alopecia areata. Some clones in this sample may be carry-over from other donors' samples. The chain combines TRBV7-9 with TRBJ2-7; 12 nucleotides agree with TRBD1. The sequences come from whole blood, collected in connection with sensitization to the hapten diphenylcyclopropenone (DPC). The CDR3 nucleotides read TGTGCCAGCAGCTTGGGACAGGGGGCGCGGGACTACGAGCAGTACTTC. This translates into CASSLGQGARDYEQYF. Complete variable domain (other parts from reference TRBV7-9 and TRBJ2-7): DTGVSQNPRHKITKRGQNVTFRCDPISEHNRLYWYRQTLGQGPEFLTYFQNEAQLEKSRLLSDRFSAERPKGSFSTLEIQRTEQGDSAMYLCASSLGQGARDYEQYFGPGTRLTVT.